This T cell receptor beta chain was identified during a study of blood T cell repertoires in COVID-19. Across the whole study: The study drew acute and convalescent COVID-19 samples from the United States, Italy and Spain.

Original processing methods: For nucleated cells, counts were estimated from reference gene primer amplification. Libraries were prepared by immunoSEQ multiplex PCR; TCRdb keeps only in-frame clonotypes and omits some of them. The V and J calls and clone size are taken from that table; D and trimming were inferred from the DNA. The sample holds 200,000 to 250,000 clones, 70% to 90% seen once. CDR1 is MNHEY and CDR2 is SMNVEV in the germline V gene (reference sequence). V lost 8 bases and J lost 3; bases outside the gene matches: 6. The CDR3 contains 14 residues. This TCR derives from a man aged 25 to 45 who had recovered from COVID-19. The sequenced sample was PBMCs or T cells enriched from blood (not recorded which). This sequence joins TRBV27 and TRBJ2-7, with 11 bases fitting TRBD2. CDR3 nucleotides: TGTGCCAGCGGCCTCGGGACTAGCGGCTACGAGCAGTACTTC. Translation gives CASGLGTSGYEQYF.